This paragraph reports one T cell receptor (beta chain). This entry comes from a study of blood T cell repertoires in COVID-19. Study-level information: COVID-19 samples, acute and convalescent, were from the United States, Italy and Spain. From T cells, B-cell-depleted T cells, or PBMCs came the material, which was cDNA or gDNA.

Data came from immunoSEQ multiplex PCR; TCRdb stores just in-frame clones and leaves some out. Here the sample spans about 260,000 clones, 80% to 90% being singletons. V dropped 3 bases and J dropped 0 bases, with 8 bases sitting between them. Germline V gene lookup returns CDR1 LNHDA and CDR2 SQIVND (reference sequence). This CDR3 contains 14 residues. Specimen: PBMCs or T cells enriched from blood (not recorded which). This rearrangement joins TRBV19 to TRBJ2-5; tentative D call: TRBD1 (5 bases). The TCR comes from a man aged 30 to 45 with acute COVID-19. CDR3 DNA sequence: TGTGCCAGTAGTATGGGGCGGTACCAAGAGACCCAGTACTTC. Its translation: CASSMGRYQETQYF.